This T cell receptor beta chain was recovered during a study of cytomegalovirus exposure and HLA in healthy donors. Both 60 Vbeta primers and 13 Jbeta primers went into the PCR. The repertoire was sequenced with immunoSEQ multiplex PCR; TCRdb's copy has only in-frame clones and lacks some. Of 110,000 to 150,000 clones listed, roughly 80% are singletons. This CDR3 contains 16 residues. CDR1 and CDR2 from the germline V gene are SQVTM and ANQGSEA. J lost 4 bases, V lost 6 bases, and 14 bases had no gene match. This TCR came from a female donor in good health and CMV-seronegative. The chain combines TRBV29-1 with TRBJ1-1, with 10 bases identical to TRBD1. Input material: PBMCs. This CDR3 is CSVPVRQRQGATEAFF. Written as DNA, the CDR3 is TGCAGCGTCCCAGTCCGTCAAAGACAGGGGGCCACTGAAGCTTTCTTT.